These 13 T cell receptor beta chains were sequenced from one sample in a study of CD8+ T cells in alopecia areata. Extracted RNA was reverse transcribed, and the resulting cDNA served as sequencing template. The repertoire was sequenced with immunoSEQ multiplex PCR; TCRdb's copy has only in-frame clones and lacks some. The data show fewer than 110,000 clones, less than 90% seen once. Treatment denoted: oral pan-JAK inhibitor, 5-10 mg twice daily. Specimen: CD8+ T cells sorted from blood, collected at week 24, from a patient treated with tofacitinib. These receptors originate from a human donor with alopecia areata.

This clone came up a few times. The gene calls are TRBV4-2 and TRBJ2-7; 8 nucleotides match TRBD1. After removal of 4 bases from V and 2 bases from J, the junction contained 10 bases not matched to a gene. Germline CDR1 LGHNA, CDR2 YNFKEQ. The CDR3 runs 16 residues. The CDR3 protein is CASSLEGQGAAYEQYF. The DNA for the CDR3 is TGTGCCAGCAGCCTCGAGGGGCAGGGGGCAGCCTACGAGCAGTACTTC.

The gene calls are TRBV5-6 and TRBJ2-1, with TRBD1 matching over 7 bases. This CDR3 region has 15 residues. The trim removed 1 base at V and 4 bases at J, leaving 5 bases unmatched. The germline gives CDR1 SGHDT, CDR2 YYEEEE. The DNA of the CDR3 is TGTGCCAGCAGCTTGTGGTCAGGGGGTTACAATGAGCAGTTCTTC. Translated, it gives CASSLWSGGYNEQFF.

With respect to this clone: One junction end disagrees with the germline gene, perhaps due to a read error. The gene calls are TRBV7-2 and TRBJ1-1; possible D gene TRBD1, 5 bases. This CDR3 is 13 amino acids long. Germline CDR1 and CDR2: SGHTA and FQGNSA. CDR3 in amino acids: CASGLGRGTEAFF. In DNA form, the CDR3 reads TGTGCCAGCGGCTTGGGGAGGGGCACTGAAGCTTTCTTT.

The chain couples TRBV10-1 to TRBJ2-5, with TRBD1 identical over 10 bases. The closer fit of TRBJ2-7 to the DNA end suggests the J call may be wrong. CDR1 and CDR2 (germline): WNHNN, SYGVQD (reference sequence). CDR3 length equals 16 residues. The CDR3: CASSELTGGNSYEQYF. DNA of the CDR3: TGCGCCAGCAGTGAGTTGACAGGGGGCAATTCCTACGAGCAGTACTTC.

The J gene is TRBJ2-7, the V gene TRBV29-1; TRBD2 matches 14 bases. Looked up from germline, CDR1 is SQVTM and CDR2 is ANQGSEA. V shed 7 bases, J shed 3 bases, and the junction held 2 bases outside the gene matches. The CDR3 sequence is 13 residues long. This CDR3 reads CSGGLAGGYEQYF. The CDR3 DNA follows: TGCAGCGGCGGACTAGCGGGGGGCTACGAGCAGTACTTC.

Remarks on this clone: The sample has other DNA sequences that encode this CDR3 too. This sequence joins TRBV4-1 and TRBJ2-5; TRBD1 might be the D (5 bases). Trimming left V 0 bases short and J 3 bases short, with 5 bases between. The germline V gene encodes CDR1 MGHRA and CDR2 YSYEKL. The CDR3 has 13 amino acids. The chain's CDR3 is CASSQDREETQYF. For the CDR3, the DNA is TGCGCCAGCAGCCAAGACAGGGAAGAGACCCAGTACTTC.

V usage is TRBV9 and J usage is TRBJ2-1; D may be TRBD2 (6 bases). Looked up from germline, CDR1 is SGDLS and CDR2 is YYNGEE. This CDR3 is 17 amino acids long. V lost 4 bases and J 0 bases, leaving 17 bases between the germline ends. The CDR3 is CASSREGLPSSYNEQFF. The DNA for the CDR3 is TGTGCCAGCAGCAGAGAGGGACTCCCGAGCTCCTACAATGAGCAGTTCTTC. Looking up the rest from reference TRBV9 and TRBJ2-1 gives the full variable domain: DSGVTQTPKHLITATGQRVTLRCSPRSGDLSVYWYQQSLDQGLQFLIQYYNGEERAKGNILERFSAQQFPDLHSELNLSSLELGDSALYFCASSREGLPSSYNEQFFGPGTRLTVL.

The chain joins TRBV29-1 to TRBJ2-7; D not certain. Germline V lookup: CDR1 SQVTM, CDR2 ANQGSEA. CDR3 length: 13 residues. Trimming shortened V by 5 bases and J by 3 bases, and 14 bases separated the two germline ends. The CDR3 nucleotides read TGCAGCGTTCTTCCCGGAGACCGCTACGAGCAGTACTTC. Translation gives CSVLPGDRYEQYF.

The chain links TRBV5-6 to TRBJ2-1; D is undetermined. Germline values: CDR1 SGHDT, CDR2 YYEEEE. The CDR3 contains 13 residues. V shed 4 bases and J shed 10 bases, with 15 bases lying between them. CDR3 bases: TGTGCCAGCAGCGAAGGACGGTTCGGGGAGCAGTTCTTC. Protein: CASSEGRFGEQFF.

The CDR3, as DNA: TGTGCCAGCAGTTACGGGGAGGCCGGGGAGCTGTTTTTT. It codes for CASSYGEAGELFF. The rearrangement links TRBV6-5 to TRBJ2-2; D may be TRBD2 (6 bases). Germline V gene sequence: CDR1 MNHEY, CDR2 SVGAGI. The CDR3 totals 13 residues. Trimming removed 2 bases from V and 6 bases from J, with 7 bases in between.

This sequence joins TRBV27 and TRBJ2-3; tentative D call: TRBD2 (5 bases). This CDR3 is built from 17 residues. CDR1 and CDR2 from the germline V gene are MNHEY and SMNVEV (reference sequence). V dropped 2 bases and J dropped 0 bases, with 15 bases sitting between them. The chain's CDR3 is CASSLLDSRGSTDTQYF. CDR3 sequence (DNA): TGTGCCAGCAGTTTACTCGACTCCCGGGGAAGCACAGATACGCAGTATTTT.

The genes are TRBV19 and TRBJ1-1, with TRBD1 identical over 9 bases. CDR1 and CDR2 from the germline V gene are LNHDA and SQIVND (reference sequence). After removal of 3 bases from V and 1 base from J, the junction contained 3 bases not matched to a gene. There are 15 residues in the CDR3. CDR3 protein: CASSMNRGRNTEAFF. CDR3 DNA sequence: TGTGCCAGTAGTATGAACAGGGGGCGGAACACTGAAGCTTTCTTT.

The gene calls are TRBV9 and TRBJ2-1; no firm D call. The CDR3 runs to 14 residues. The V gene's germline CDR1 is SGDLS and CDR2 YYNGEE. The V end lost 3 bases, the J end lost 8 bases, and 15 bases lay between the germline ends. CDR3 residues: CASSALVGYDEQFF. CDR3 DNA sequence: TGTGCCAGCAGCGCCCTCGTGGGTTACGATGAGCAGTTCTTC. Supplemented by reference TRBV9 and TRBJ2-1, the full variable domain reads DSGVTQTPKHLITATGQRVTLRCSPRSGDLSVYWYQQSLDQGLQFLIQYYNGEERAKGNILERFSAQQFPDLHSELNLSSLELGDSALYFCASSALVGYDEQFFGPGTRLTVL.